Presented here are 17 T cell receptor beta chains from one specimen sequenced in a study of glioma-infiltrating T cells. The iRepertoire nested amplicon-rescue multiplex PCR amplified TCR alpha and beta CDR3s from RNA. MiXCR, run by TCRdb on the multiplex PCR reads, gives a single entry per CDR3 protein. This sample has approximately 400,000 distinct CDR3 sequences, with 41% found just once. The sample comprised glioma tissue, nonneoplastic brain tissue, or PBMCs (not recorded which). The receptors come from a human donor with low-grade glioma or glioblastoma, undergoing nonglioma brain surgery, or in good health (not recorded which).

As to this clonotype: This clone may be a read error of a much larger clone one base away. The chain links TRBV28 to TRBJ1-2, with unresolved D. Germline V lookup: CDR1 MDHEN, CDR2 SYDVKM. The CDR3 spans 11 residues. CDR3 coding DNA: TGTACTACCCGGCATGCTAGAGGCTACACCTTC. Its translation: CTTRHARGYTF.

Regarding this clonotype: No conserved phenylalanine or tryptophan is present at the end of the CDR3, so a read error is the likely explanation. The chain links TRBV6-1 to TRBJ2-1; weak D call: TRBD1 (7 bases). The CDR3 is made up of 15 amino acids. Germline CDR1 MNHNS, CDR2 SASEGT. The ends were cut back, 6 bases at V and 3 bases at J, with 15 bases in the middle. CDR3 region: CASSPQGGSYNEQFL. The CDR3 DNA follows: TGTGCCAGCAGCCCCCAGGGGGGCAGCTACAATGAGCAGTTCCTC.

With respect to this clonotype: This could be a read error, since a much larger clone is one nucleotide away. The chain recombines TRBV6-1 with TRBJ2-7; maybe TRBD1 (6 bases). Deletions cut 6 bases from V and 5 bases from J, with 14 bases between. Germline lookup yields CDR1 MNHNS and CDR2 SASEGT. The length of the CDR3 is 13 residues. The CDR3 reads CASRLFGDNEQYF. The DNA for the CDR3 is TGTGCCAGCAGACTATTTGGGGACAACGAGCAGTACTTC.

As to this clonotype: A much larger clone differs by one base, so this may be a read error. The chain employs TRBV4-3 and TRBJ2-7; D is perhaps TRBD2 (5 bases). Germline V gene lookup returns CDR1 LGHNA and CDR2 YSLEER. The ends were cut back, 2 bases at V and 3 bases at J, with 17 bases in the middle. The CDR3 is made up of 16 amino acids. The CDR3 coding sequence is TGCGCCAGCAGCCAAACTTCAGGCGTGGAGGTCTACGAGCAGTACTTC. This gives the protein CASSQTSGVEVYEQYF.

With regard to this clonotype: It may be a read error: a sequence one base away is much more abundant. The chain carries TRBV7-2 and TRBJ2-5; no clear D. This CDR3 has 14 residues. V was pared by 3 bases and J by 7 bases, with 15 bases between. Germline V gives CDR1 SGHTA, CDR2 FQGNSA. CDR3 DNA: TGTGCCAGCAGCTTCTTGGGCCGATTAGGGACCCAGTACTTC. The encoded protein is CASSFLGRLGTQYF.

As for this clonotype: Being one base from a much bigger clone, this may be a read error. V and J are TRBV27 and TRBJ2-1, with 9 nucleotides matching TRBD2. Germline assignment: CDR1 MNHEY and CDR2 SMNVEV (reference sequence). The length of the CDR3 is 16 residues. CDR3 nucleotide sequence: TGTGCCAGCAGTTTACCTGGGTTAGCGGGAGAGAATGAGGAGTTCTTC. Its protein product is CASSLPGLAGENEEFF.

This chain joins TRBV3-1 and TRBJ2-3; TRBD2 agrees at 8 bases. Germline V CDR1 and CDR2: LGHDT, YNNKEL (reference sequence). The CDR3 has 16 residues. V lost 0 bases, J lost 3 bases, and 5 bases stayed unmatched. DNA for the CDR3: TGTGCCAGCAGCCAAGATCACGGGAGGGCTACAGATACGCAGTATTTT. Residues: CASSQDHGRATDTQYF.

This clonotype has more than one count but fewer than ten. V usage is TRBV3-1 and J usage is TRBJ2-1; 8 bases line up with TRBD2. This CDR3 has 14 residues. V trimming: 2 bases; J trimming: 14 bases; junction bases outside the gene matches: 11. In germline, CDR1 is LGHDT, CDR2 YNNKEL (reference sequence). The CDR3 region is CASSQSDGGRSEFF. DNA for the CDR3: TGTGCCAGCAGCCAAAGTGATGGCGGGAGGTCGGAGTTCTTC.

This clonotype was seen a handful of times. V and J are TRBV15 and TRBJ2-6, with 7 bases identical to TRBD1. The junction had 6 bases not matched to a gene; V was cut back by 2 bases and J by 2 bases. This CDR3 is built from 17 residues. In germline, CDR1 is LNHNV, CDR2 YYDKDF (reference sequence). For the CDR3, the DNA is TGTGCCACCAGCAGAACAGTCACAGGGGCTGGGGCCAACGTCCTGACTTTC. Amino acids: CATSRTVTGAGANVLTF.

This clonotype was observed many times. The chain is built from TRBV6-1 and TRBJ2-7; possible D gene TRBD1, 6 bases. The V end was cut by 6 bases, the J end by 4 bases, with 13 bases between. The CDR3 consists of 13 residues. Germline V gene data show CDR1 as MNHNS and CDR2 as SASEGT. CDR3: CASSYRDRYEQYF. The DNA of the CDR3 is TGTGCCAGCAGCTACAGGGATAGGTACGAGCAGTACTTC.

This clonotype occurred many times. This rearrangement joins TRBV20-1 to TRBJ2-7; the D gene is possibly TRBD1 (6 bases). The germline V gene has CDR1 DFQATT and CDR2 SNEGSKA (reference sequence). CDR3 length equals 14 residues. V shed 3 bases and J shed 4 bases, with 16 bases lying between them. The DNA for the CDR3 is TGCAGTGCTAGTGGGGGCAGAGACACATACGAGCAGTACTTC. This sequence encodes CSASGGRDTYEQYF.

This clonotype was found many times. This sequence joins TRBV7-2 and TRBJ2-3; TRBD1 agrees at 7 bases. The CDR3 contains 14 residues. J lost 4 bases, V lost 3 bases, and 4 bases had no gene match. Germline V gene sequence: CDR1 SGHTA, CDR2 FQGNSA. CDR3 sequence reads: CASSFDRVADTQYF. The CDR3 bases are TGTGCCAGCAGCTTTGACAGGGTCGCAGATACGCAGTATTTT.

The chain recombines TRBV2 with TRBJ1-5; the D is unclear. The V end lost 4 bases, the J end lost 0 bases, and 13 bases lay between the germline ends. Germline CDR1 SNHLY, CDR2 FYNNEI. This CDR3 region has 16 residues. CDR3 region: CASSVVRGYSNQPQHF. The CDR3 DNA sequence: TGTGCCAGCAGTGTAGTCCGGGGTTATAGCAATCAGCCCCAGCATTTT.

This clonotype came up a few times. The rearrangement links TRBV7-9 to TRBJ2-1; D is ambiguous. Trimming cost V 5 bases and J 5 bases, with 22 bases left between them. Per the germline V gene, CDR1 is SEHNR and CDR2 is FQNEAQ (reference sequence). The CDR3 loop spans 17 amino acids. As DNA, the CDR3 is TGTGCCAGCAGCCCTGGCCTAAAGTCCCGCCGGCACAATGAGCAGTTCTTC. It specifies CASSPGLKSRRHNEQFF.

The sample holds many counts of this clonotype. The rearrangement joins TRBV28 to TRBJ2-1, with a tentative D call TRBD2 (5 bases). Looked up from germline, CDR1 is MDHEN and CDR2 is SYDVKM. The CDR3 has 14 residues. Trimming shortened V by 4 bases and J by 9 bases, and 16 bases separated the two germline ends. CDR3 sequence (DNA): TGTGCCAGCAGTTCCAGGAACGAGGAGGCTGAGCAGTTCTTC. Translating gives CASSSRNEEAEQFF.

This clonotype was observed a few times. The rearrangement joins TRBV30 to TRBJ1-1, with D tentatively TRBD1 (5 bases). The V gene lost 0 bases and the J gene lost 1 base, with 6 bases spanning the gap. The CDR3 is 13 amino acids. Germline CDR1 GTSNPN, CDR2 SVGIG (reference sequence). The CDR3 here is CAWSVRGNTEAFF. The CDR3 region has the DNA TGTGCCTGGAGTGTTAGGGGGAACACTGAAGCTTTCTTT.

A few counts support this clonotype. The chain is built from TRBV28 and TRBJ2-1; the D is unclear. Looked up from germline, CDR1 is MDHEN and CDR2 is SYDVKM. The CDR3 covers 12 residues. The V and J ends lost 5 bases and 6 bases respectively, with 8 bases between them. CDR3 sequence: CASSGPRNEQFF. DNA for the CDR3: TGTGCCAGCAGTGGCCCCCGCAATGAGCAGTTCTTC.